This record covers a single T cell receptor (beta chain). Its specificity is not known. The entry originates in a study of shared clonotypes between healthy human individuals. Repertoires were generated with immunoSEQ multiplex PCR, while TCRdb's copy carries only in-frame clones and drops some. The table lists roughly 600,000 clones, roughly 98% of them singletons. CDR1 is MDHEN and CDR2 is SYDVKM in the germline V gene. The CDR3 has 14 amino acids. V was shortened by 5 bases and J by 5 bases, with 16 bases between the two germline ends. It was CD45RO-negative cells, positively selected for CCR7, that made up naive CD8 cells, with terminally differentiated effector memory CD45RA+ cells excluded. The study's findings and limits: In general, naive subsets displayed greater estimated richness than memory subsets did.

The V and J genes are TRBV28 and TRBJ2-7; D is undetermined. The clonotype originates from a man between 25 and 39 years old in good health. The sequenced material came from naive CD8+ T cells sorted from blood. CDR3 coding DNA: TGTGCCAGCAGTCCGAACAGCAAGCCCCACGAGCAGTACTTC. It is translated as CASSPNSKPHEQYF.